The 8 T cell receptor beta chains reported below all come from one sample, sequenced in a study of OX40 agonist ivuxolimab in advanced cancers. Libraries were prepared by immunoSEQ multiplex PCR; TCRdb keeps only in-frame clonotypes and omits some of them. The sample records 40,000 to 50,000 clones, around 85% being singletons. Source: CD4+ or CD8+ T cells sorted from blood, taken in a trial of the OX40 agonist ivuxolimab. The source of these receptors is an adult with an advanced solid tumor such as melanoma, head and neck, liver or kidney cancer.

The chain has TRBV15 and TRBJ1-2; 12 nucleotides line up with TRBD1. The CDR3 sequence is 18 residues long. CDR1 is LNHNV and CDR2 is YYDKDF in the germline V gene (reference sequence). The J segment lost 1 base and the V segment lost 4 bases, leaving 10 bases of the junction unmatched. CDR3 loop: CATSNPPGQGAYNYGYTF. The CDR3 nucleotides read TGTGCCACCAGCAATCCACCGGGACAGGGGGCCTATAACTATGGCTACACCTTC.

The J gene is TRBJ1-4, the V gene TRBV2; TRBD1 matches at 7 bases. V was pared by 1 base and J by 4 bases, with 0 bases of the junction left unmatched. Germline V gene sequence: CDR1 SNHLY, CDR2 FYNNEI. CDR3 length: 14 residues. CDR3 sequence reads: CASSEGQGNEKLFF. The CDR3 region has the DNA TGTGCCAGCAGTGAAGGACAGGGTAATGAAAAACTGTTTTTT.

V usage is TRBV11-1 and J usage is TRBJ1-3; D uncertain. CDR3 length equals 16 residues. Germline V gene data show CDR1 as SGHAT and CDR2 as FQDESV (reference sequence). V was cut by 4 bases and J by 0 bases, with 13 bases left in between. The DNA of the CDR3 is TGTGCCAGCAGCTCAAATCACAGAACCTCTGGAAACACCATATATTTT. Translation: CASSSNHRTSGNTIYF.

This clone was seen a single time. This chain links TRBV7-6 with TRBJ2-5; D might be TRBD1 (7 bases). The end of the DNA is better explained by TRBJ2-7, so the J call may be wrong. Germline assignment: CDR1 SGHVS and CDR2 FNYEAQ. The CDR3 extends over 13 amino acids. The CDR3 coding sequence is TGTGCCAGCAGCTTAGGACAGGGAGGCGAGCAGTACTTC. It codes for CASSLGQGGEQYF.

CDR3 residues: CASSPHTSGRFEQYF. As DNA, the CDR3 is TGTGCCAGCAGTCCACATACTAGCGGGAGATTTGAGCAGTACTTC. This chain joins TRBV28 and TRBJ2-7, with TRBD2 matching over 11 bases. This CDR3 comprises 15 residues. Germline CDR1 reads MDHEN; CDR2 reads SYDVKM. Trimming removed 5 bases from V and 7 bases from J; junction bases left unmatched: 10.

The chain links TRBV5-8 to TRBJ2-3, with TRBD1 matching 7 bases. CDR3 length equals 15 residues. The V gene end was trimmed by 4 bases and the J gene end by 4 bases; junction bases not matched to a gene: 9. The germline V gene has CDR1 SGHTS and CDR2 YDEGEE. CDR3 coding DNA: TGTGCCAGCAGCCACCGGGACAGAGAATCAGATACGCAGTATTTT. As protein: CASSHRDRESDTQYF.

The gene calls are TRBV27 and TRBJ2-1; D is possibly TRBD2 (5 bases). The CDR3 is 18 amino acids. Germline CDR1 reads MNHEY; CDR2 reads SMNVEV (reference sequence). V was cut by 1 base and J by 0 bases, with 16 bases left in between. The CDR3 is CASSLLPPVGSSYNEQFF. The CDR3 nucleotides read TGTGCCAGCAGTTTATTACCCCCCGTGGGGAGCTCCTACAATGAGCAGTTCTTC.

The chain couples TRBV19 to TRBJ1-2; 9 bases line up with TRBD1. Germline lookup yields CDR1 LNHDA and CDR2 SQIVND (reference sequence). V was pared by 10 bases and J by 3 bases, with 9 bases of the junction left unmatched. The CDR3 has 14 amino acids. The CDR3 DNA reads TGTGCCACCCGGGACAGGGATTTCCACTATGGCTACACCTTC. Its protein is CATRDRDFHYGYTF.